The clone carrying this TCR beta chain was seen only a few times. Germline trimming cut 4 bases from V and 7 bases from J; bases unmatched to any gene: 13. The CDR3 is 16 amino acids. CDR1 and CDR2 from the germline V gene are GTSNPN and SVGIG (reference sequence). TCRdb passed the 5' RACE reads through MiXCR, listing each CDR3 protein once. This sample has about 350,000 distinct CDR3 sequences, with around 13% found just once. This sample stems from a study of T-cell memory formation after mild COVID-19. What was sequenced was PBMCs or a T cell subset sorted from them (not recorded which). This clonotype originated in a man aged 18 to 30 who had mild COVID-19 (a few samples of this study predate the infection). Cell type and time point are not known. The chain combines TRBV30 with TRBJ2-7; TRBD2 agrees at 13 bases. The CDR3 DNA reads TGTGCCTGGAATCGGGGGACTAGCGGGGCCTCGGAAGAGCAGTACTTC. Its translation: CAWNRGTSGASEEQYF.